This T cell receptor beta chain originates from a study of CD8+CD57+ T cells in acquired aplastic anemia. TCR beta VDJ and CDR3 profiling used genomic DNA as template. MiXCR, run by TCRdb on the reads, gives a single entry per CDR3 protein. Here the sample spans approximately 250,000 distinct CDR3 sequences, around 82% being singletons. There are many counts of this clonotype. It was patients with CD8+CD57+ cell expansion by flow cytometry who were chosen for sequencing. CDR3 length: 13 residues. V lost 2 bases and J 3 bases, leaving 9 bases between the germline ends. Germline CDR1 reads SGHRS; CDR2 reads YFSETQ.

The sequence was collected from a human donor with aplastic anemia. The sequencing sample was made of sorted CD4+, CD8+, or CD8+CD57+ T cells (not recorded which) from PBMCs. This chain connects TRBV5-1 to TRBJ2-7, with D possibly TRBD1 on 5 matching bases. CDR3 in amino acids: CASSFTTGYEQYV. The CDR3 DNA reads TGCGCCAGCAGCTTTACCACAGGCTACGAGCAGTACGTC.